This T cell receptor (beta chain) derives from a study of human T cells and chemical hapten exposure. Whole-study context: Mainly, slight library volume differences in the pool made TCR yields vary. General study findings and limits: No change in TCRs above 1 in 1000 frequency was produced by DPC sensitization.

In the case of this clonotype: The antigen remains unidentified.

Extraction yielded total RNA from whole blood (unfractionated). The library labeled individual cDNA molecules by adding unique molecular identifiers to them. Authors' processing steps: TCRs per sample had a median of around 96,000 and ranged from 23,224 to 690,600. TCRdb re-analysed the 5' RACE reads in MiXCR, keeping a single row per CDR3 protein. TCRdb, not the authors, supplied the V and J calls. The repertoire has roughly 81,000 distinct CDR3 sequences, more than 7.5% of them found once; the top ten carry under 3%. This TCR derives from a male donor in good health.

The DNA for the CDR3 is TGTGCCAGCAGTGAACTGTTTGATAGCAATCAGCCCCAGCATTTT. The encoded protein is CASSELFDSNQPQHF. This rearrangement joins TRBV6-1 to TRBJ1-5, with D hard to call. CDR1 and CDR2 from the germline V gene are MNHNS and SASEGT. The CDR3 covers 15 residues. Trimming cost V 2 bases and J 0 bases, with 8 bases left between them.